One sample yielded the 28 T cell receptor beta chains listed below, sequenced in a study of T cell repertoires in aging, cancer and after chemotherapy. Peripheral blood genomic DNA, not sorted cells or RNA, was the template. A mixed TRB-A/B primer pool amplified rearranged TRB by multiplex touch-down PCR. TCRdb analysed the multiplex PCR reads with MiXCR anew, one entry per CDR3 protein. Of 6,500 to 7,500 distinct CDR3 sequences in the sample, 53% are singletons; the top ten hold roughly 1.6%. The sample was blood. The receptors originated from a human donor with a solid tumor.

The chain combines TRBV11-2 with TRBJ2-1; TRBD2 agrees at 10 bases. The CDR3 has 16 amino acids. Unmatched junction bases numbered 8, after V lost 3 bases and J lost 6 bases. Germline loops: CDR1 SGHAT, CDR2 FQNNGV. CDR3 DNA: TGTGCCAGCAGCTTGGTAGCGGGAGGCCTCTTCAATGAGCAGTTCTTC. Its protein product is CASSLVAGGLFNEQFF.

This clonotype was seen a few times. The V call is TRBV20-1, the J call TRBJ2-2; 9 positions agree with TRBD1. Germline trimming cut 2 bases from V and 5 bases from J; bases unmatched to any gene: 6. There are 15 residues in the CDR3. From germline, CDR1 is DFQATT and CDR2 SNEGSKA (reference sequence). The CDR3 is CSARPLGTGTGELFF. Written as DNA, the CDR3 is TGCAGTGCTAGACCCCTCGGGACAGGGACCGGGGAGCTGTTTTTT.

This sequence joins TRBV20-1 and TRBJ2-1, with 7 bases that match TRBD2. CDR3 length: 15 amino acids. The V segment lost 0 bases and the J segment 5 bases; nucleotides outside the gene matches: 7. Germline V gene data show CDR1 as DFQATT and CDR2 as SNEGSKA (reference sequence). This CDR3 is CSARDPWRGNNEQFF. In DNA, the CDR3 is TGCAGTGCTAGAGATCCTTGGCGGGGGAACAATGAGCAGTTCTTC.

The chain combines TRBV29-1 with TRBJ1-1; TRBD1 matches at 8 bases. CDR1 and CDR2 (germline): SQVTM, ANQGSEA. The length of the CDR3 is 15 residues. J lost 5 bases, V lost 4 bases, and 12 bases had no gene match. CDR3 in DNA: TGCAGCGTTGCCTTAGTACTGGGACAGGCGACTGAAGCTTTCTTT. Its protein is CSVALVLGQATEAFF.

The CDR3 is CASRPSGRNEQFF. The CDR3 DNA reads TGTGCCAGCAGGCCTAGCGGGAGGAATGAGCAGTTCTTC. The chain combines TRBV12-3 or TRBV12-4 with TRBJ2-1, with 11 bases identical to TRBD2. Trimming removed 6 bases from V and 7 bases from J; junction bases left unmatched: 2. This CDR3 contains 13 residues.

This clonotype occurred once. The V call is TRBV27, the J call TRBJ1-4; D may be TRBD1 (6 bases). This CDR3 spans 14 amino acids. Germline loops: CDR1 MNHEY, CDR2 SMNVEV (reference sequence). V gave up 2 bases and J gave up 10 bases, with 14 bases separating them. CDR3 nucleotide sequence: TGTGCCAGCAGTTTAGGTGGAGTAGGGGGAAAACTGTTTTTT. It is translated as CASSLGGVGGKLFF.

This clonotype has more than one count but fewer than ten. This rearrangement joins TRBV19 to TRBJ1-5, with 10 bases aligning to TRBD1. V shed 3 bases and J 9 bases; nucleotides not matched to a gene: 8. The length of the CDR3 is 15 residues. Germline V gene sequence: CDR1 LNHDA, CDR2 SQIVND (reference sequence). This CDR3 is CASSIGTGVYRPQHF. DNA for the CDR3: TGTGCCAGTAGTATTGGGACAGGGGTTTATCGGCCCCAGCATTTT.

This chain joins TRBV20-1 and TRBJ1-5; D uncertain. V lost 3 bases and J 5 bases, leaving 8 bases between the germline ends. The CDR3 covers 12 residues. CDR1 DFQATT and CDR2 SNEGSKA come from the germline V gene (reference sequence). The CDR3 loop reads CSARAGYQPQHF. The CDR3 bases are TGCAGTGCTAGGGCGGGATATCAGCCCCAGCATTTT.

V and J are TRBV20-1 and TRBJ2-7; 7 bases are a match to TRBD2. The trim removed 3 bases at V and 2 bases at J, leaving 13 bases unmatched. The CDR3 covers 16 residues. Germline V CDR1 and CDR2: DFQATT, SNEGSKA (reference sequence). CDR3 residues: CSARRGTGGGAYEQYF. Written as DNA, the CDR3 is TGCAGTGCTAGGAGGGGTACGGGGGGAGGCGCCTACGAGCAGTACTTC.

V and J are TRBV28 and TRBJ2-1; D ambiguous. CDR1 and CDR2 (germline): MDHEN, SYDVKM. The CDR3 runs 10 residues. Trimming took 7 bases from V and 7 from J, leaving 5 bases between them. The CDR3 reads CASKDNEQFF. In DNA form, the CDR3 reads TGTGCCAGCAAGGATAATGAGCAGTTCTTC.

The chain links TRBV20-1 to TRBJ1-1, with no clear D. The CDR3 has 12 amino acids. Trimming cost V 3 bases and J 7 bases, with 12 bases left between them. Germline V gene data show CDR1 as DFQATT and CDR2 as SNEGSKA (reference sequence). The CDR3, as DNA: TGCAGTGCTAGGGAGGGTTTCGGTGAAGCTTTCTTT. This translates into CSAREGFGEAFF.

The chain's CDR3 is CSASLYEQYF. The CDR3 coding sequence is TGCAGTGCTAGTCTCTACGAGCAGTACTTC. The V call is TRBV20-1, the J call TRBJ2-7; no clear D gene. Deletions cut 3 bases from V and 3 bases from J, with 3 bases between. Germline values: CDR1 DFQATT, CDR2 SNEGSKA (reference sequence). CDR3 length: 10 amino acids.

In this sample, this clonotype turned up a few times. The CDR3 bases are TGTGCCAGCAGCTGGAGGGGCAGCTACGAGCAGTACTTC. This encodes CASSWRGSYEQYF. The rearrangement joins TRBV5-6 to TRBJ2-7; D might be TRBD2 (6 bases). Germline V gene data show CDR1 as SGHDT and CDR2 as YYEEEE. The CDR3 covers 13 residues. The V end was cut by 3 bases, the J end by 3 bases, with 10 bases between.

This clonotype was observed a handful of times. The CDR3 here is CASSFYQRSWANSPLHF. DNA of the CDR3: TGTGCCAGCAGTTTCTACCAGAGATCCTGGGCTAATTCACCCCTCCACTTT. The chain recombines TRBV27 with TRBJ1-6; D gene ambiguous. The CDR3 runs to 17 residues. Germline values: CDR1 MNHEY, CDR2 SMNVEV (reference sequence). Between the trimmed V and J ends, which lost 3 bases and 6 bases, there was a span of 18 bases.

The chain uses TRBV20-1 and TRBJ1-1; D unresolved. Germline assignment: CDR1 DFQATT and CDR2 SNEGSKA (reference sequence). With 3 bases removed from V and 1 base from J, the gap between germline ends came to 9 bases. The CDR3 consists of 13 residues. CDR3 nucleotides: TGCAGTGCTAGGACGCCCGAGAACACTGAAGCTTTCTTT. Residues: CSARTPENTEAFF.

The chain employs TRBV5-6 and TRBJ2-2; 9 positions agree with TRBD2. After removal of 0 bases from V and 3 bases from J, the junction contained 6 bases not matched to a gene. Germline V gene data show CDR1 as SGHDT and CDR2 as YYEEEE. CDR3 length: 17 residues. CDR3 residues: CASSLAKGLAYTGELFF. The DNA of the CDR3 is TGTGCCAGCAGCTTGGCCAAGGGACTAGCATACACCGGGGAGCTGTTTTTT.

The chain uses TRBV19 and TRBJ2-6; unclear D gene. The CDR3 covers 16 residues. Between the trimmed V and J ends, which lost 3 bases and 0 bases, there was a span of 9 bases. Germline CDR1 is LNHDA and CDR2 is SQIVND (reference sequence). The CDR3 protein is CASSIPASSGANVLTF. CDR3 bases: TGTGCCAGTAGTATCCCAGCTAGCTCTGGGGCCAACGTCCTGACTTTC.

This clonotype was counted between two and nine times. The V call is TRBV15, the J call TRBJ1-2; maybe TRBD1 (6 bases). Germline V gives CDR1 LNHNV, CDR2 YYDKDF (reference sequence). V dropped 3 bases and J dropped 8 bases, with 16 bases sitting between them. CDR3 length: 14 amino acids. CDR3 nucleotide sequence: TGTGCCACCAGCAGTCCCGAGGGGGGAGGCGGCTACACCTTC. Residues: CATSSPEGGGGYTF.

The chain is built from TRBV20-1 and TRBJ1-4; D possibly corresponds to TRBD1 (6 bases). The V and J ends lost 3 bases and 10 bases respectively, with 21 bases between them. CDR3 length: 15 residues. Germline loops: CDR1 DFQATT, CDR2 SNEGSKA (reference sequence). The CDR3 DNA sequence: TGCAGTGCTAGGGAGGGGGGGGGGGGCGCGGGAAAACTGTTTTTT. It encodes CSAREGGGGAGKLFF.

The chain is built from TRBV19 and TRBJ1-5, with D possibly TRBD1 on 5 matching bases. This CDR3 comprises 14 residues. CDR1 is LNHDA and CDR2 is SQIVND in the germline V gene (reference sequence). V was clipped by 3 bases and J by 0 bases, with 6 bases between them. The CDR3: CASSIRDSNQPQHF. In DNA form, the CDR3 reads TGTGCCAGTAGTATCAGGGATAGCAATCAGCCCCAGCATTTT.

With respect to this clonotype: Its ends do not fully match the called genes, so a read error is possible. V and J are TRBV4-1 and TRBJ2-7; the D gene is possibly TRBD2 (5 bases). CDR1 MGHRA and CDR2 YSYEKL come from the germline V gene. This CDR3 contains 17 residues. CDR3 bases: TGTGCCAGCAGCCAAGATCCCCTGGGAGAGTCTGACTACGAGCAGTACTTC. As protein: CASSQDPLGESDYEQYF.

The chain links TRBV10-3 to TRBJ2-7; 9 bases are a match to TRBD2. The CDR3 has 16 residues. Trimming cost V 6 bases and J 4 bases; bases outside gene matches: 13. Germline lookup yields CDR1 ENHRY and CDR2 SYGVKD. In DNA, the CDR3 is TGTGCCATCAGCGGGACTAGCTGGAGGGCCGTATACGAGCAGTACTTC. Translation gives CAISGTSWRAVYEQYF.

The sample holds a few counts of this clonotype. The chain uses TRBV20-1 and TRBJ1-2; perhaps TRBD1 as D (6 bases). The germline CDR1 and CDR2 sequences are DFQATT and SNEGSKA (reference sequence). The CDR3 is 16 amino acids. CDR3 in amino acids: CSAEGEGDPRSYGYTF. In nucleotides, the CDR3 is TGCAGCGCAGAGGGAGAGGGGGACCCTCGAAGTTATGGCTACACCTTC.

The gene calls are TRBV28 and TRBJ1-5; weak D call: TRBD1 (5 bases). Germline-derived CDR1 and CDR2 are MDHEN and SYDVKM. The CDR3 extends over 18 amino acids. Trimming pared 4 bases from V and 0 bases from J, leaving 19 bases between. The CDR3 loop reads CASSSYRDWMYSNQPQHF. The CDR3 nucleotides are TGTGCCAGCAGTTCCTATAGGGACTGGATGTATAGCAATCAGCCCCAGCATTTT.

This sequence joins TRBV6-4 and TRBJ2-5; 12 bases fit TRBD2. Germline V lookup: CDR1 MRHNA, CDR2 SNTAGT. Unmatched junction bases numbered 4, after V lost 7 bases and J lost 4 bases. The CDR3 runs 14 residues. The CDR3 coding sequence is TGTGCCAGCACCCCACTAGCGGGAGGAGAGACCCAGTACTTC. This encodes CASTPLAGGETQYF.

This chain connects TRBV20-1 to TRBJ1-5, with D maybe TRBD1 (5 bases). CDR1 and CDR2 from the germline V gene are DFQATT and SNEGSKA (reference sequence). Deletions cut 3 bases from V and 0 bases from J, with 9 bases between. The CDR3 loop spans 14 amino acids. This CDR3 is CSASKGDSNQPQHF. CDR3 coding DNA: TGCAGTGCTAGTAAAGGGGATAGCAATCAGCCCCAGCATTTT.

The chain uses TRBV20-1 and TRBJ2-7, with a possible D match to TRBD2 (6 bases). CDR3 length: 16 residues. Trimming removed 2 bases at V and 0 bases at J, with 17 bases between. Germline-derived CDR1 and CDR2 are DFQATT and SNEGSKA (reference sequence). CDR3 sequence (DNA): TGCAGTGCTAGATCCCATAGCGGAAGGACCTCCTACGAGCAGTACTTC. Its protein product is CSARSHSGRTSYEQYF.

CDR3 sequence (DNA): TGCAGCGTTGTAATACGAACGCTGGATAGCACAGATACGCAGTATTTT. Translating gives CSVVIRTLDSTDTQYF. This sequence joins TRBV29-1 and TRBJ2-3; D remains unclear. The CDR3 spans 16 residues. Germline lookup yields CDR1 SQVTM and CDR2 ANQGSEA. Trimming removed 4 bases from V and 0 bases from J, with 17 bases in between.